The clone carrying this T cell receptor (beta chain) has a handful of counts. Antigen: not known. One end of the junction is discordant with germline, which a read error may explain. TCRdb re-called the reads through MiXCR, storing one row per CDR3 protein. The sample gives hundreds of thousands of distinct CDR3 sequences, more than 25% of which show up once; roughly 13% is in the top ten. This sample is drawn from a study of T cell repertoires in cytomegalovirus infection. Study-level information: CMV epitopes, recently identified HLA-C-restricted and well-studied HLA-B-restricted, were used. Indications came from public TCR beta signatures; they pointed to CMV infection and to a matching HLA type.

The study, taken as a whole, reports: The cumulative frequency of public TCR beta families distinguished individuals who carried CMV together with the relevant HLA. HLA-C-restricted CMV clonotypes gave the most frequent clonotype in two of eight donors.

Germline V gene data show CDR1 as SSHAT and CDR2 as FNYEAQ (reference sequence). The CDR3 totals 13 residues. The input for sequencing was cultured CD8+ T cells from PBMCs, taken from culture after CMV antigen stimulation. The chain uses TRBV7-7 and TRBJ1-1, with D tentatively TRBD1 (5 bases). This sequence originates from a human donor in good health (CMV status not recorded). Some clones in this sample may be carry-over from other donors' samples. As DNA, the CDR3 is TGTGCTAGCAGCCAGGACAAGAACACTGAAGCTTTCTTT. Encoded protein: CASSQDKNTEAFF.